These 24 T cell receptor beta chains share one sample of origin, sequenced in a study of post-analysis software for immune sequencing data. Study results and caveats: Patients had higher frequencies than controls of about 5 TRBV segments, including TRBV5-6, TRBV5-1 and TRBV20-1.

Which antigens these TCRs recognize remains unknown. Incorporated into the TCR beta cDNA libraries were unique molecular identifiers, which served to reduce PCR and sequencing biases. TCRdb reprocessed the PCR reads via MiXCR and lists one record per CDR3 protein. The sample contains about half a million distinct CDR3 sequences, around 40% of which appear only once. The specimen was blood. The receptors were gathered from a girl between 5 and 17 years old with multiple sclerosis.

This clonotype was seen repeatedly, ten times or more. This chain uses TRBV10-3 with TRBJ2-7, with a tentative D call TRBD1 (8 bases). Germline V gene sequence: CDR1 ENHRY, CDR2 SYGVKD. Trimming pared 10 bases from V and 5 bases from J, leaving 18 bases between. The CDR3 totals 13 residues. The CDR3 sequence is CANHRGGFHEQYF. The CDR3 DNA is TGTGCCAACCACAGGGGGGGGTTCCACGAGCAGTACTTC.

The V call is TRBV4-2, the J call TRBJ2-7, with D possibly TRBD2 on 6 matching bases. CDR1 and CDR2 from the germline V gene are LGHNA and YNFKEQ. The CDR3 length is 17 residues. With 0 bases removed from V and 2 bases from J, the gap between germline ends came to 17 bases. In DNA form, the CDR3 reads TGTGCCAGCAGCCAAGATTCGGGGTGGGCGGGGACCTACGAGCAGTACTTC. Encoded protein: CASSQDSGWAGTYEQYF.

This CDR3 reads CASMEFGTGQGETQYF. The CDR3 DNA reads TGCGCCAGCATGGAGTTTGGGACAGGTCAAGGAGAGACCCAGTACTTC. V usage is TRBV4-1 and J usage is TRBJ2-5; 8 nucleotides agree with TRBD1. The CDR3 runs to 16 residues. Germline lookup yields CDR1 MGHRA and CDR2 YSYEKL. V lost 7 bases and J lost 4; bases outside the gene matches: 14.

The sample holds a few counts of this clonotype. This chain uses TRBV5-1 with TRBJ2-7; D may correspond to TRBD1 or TRBD2 (5 bases each). In germline, CDR1 is SGHRS, CDR2 YFSETQ. This CDR3 is 14 amino acids long. V was clipped by 4 bases and J by 1 base, with 12 bases between them. The CDR3 here is CASSNGASSYEQYF. The CDR3 DNA reads TGCGCCAGCAGCAACGGGGCAAGTTCCTACGAGCAGTACTTC.

V and J are TRBV11-2 and TRBJ2-1, with D maybe TRBD2 (5 bases). The ends were cut back, 1 base at V and 6 bases at J, with 16 bases in the middle. This CDR3 has 16 residues. From germline, CDR1 is SGHAT and CDR2 FQNNGV. The CDR3 is CASSLGGSRIINEQFF. CDR3 nucleotides: TGTGCCAGCAGCTTAGGAGGGTCTCGGATAATCAATGAGCAGTTCTTC.

The CDR3 sequence is CASSLAGQGADEQYF. CDR3 DNA: TGCGCCAGCAGCTTGGCGGGACAGGGGGCAGACGAGCAGTACTTC. This chain links TRBV5-1 with TRBJ2-7; 12 bases are shared with TRBD1. The CDR3 has 15 residues. Germline assignment: CDR1 SGHRS and CDR2 YFSETQ. V trimming: 0 bases; J trimming: 5 bases; junction bases outside the gene matches: 3.

The rearrangement joins TRBV9 to TRBJ1-6; 9 nucleotides align to TRBD1. Trimming removed 0 bases from V and 13 bases from J; junction bases left unmatched: 8. Germline lookup yields CDR1 SGDLS and CDR2 YYNGEE. The CDR3 totals 15 residues. This CDR3 reads CASSVDGDRADPLHF. CDR3 nucleotides: TGTGCCAGCAGCGTAGACGGGGACAGGGCCGATCCCCTCCACTTT. The variable domain in full, with the rest retrieved from reference TRBV9 and TRBJ1-6, is DSGVTQTPKHLITATGQRVTLRCSPRSGDLSVYWYQQSLDQGLQFLIQYYNGEERAKGNILERFSAQQFPDLHSELNLSSLELGDSALYFCASSVDGDRADPLHFGNGTRLTVT.

This clonotype was counted a few times. The chain employs TRBV5-1 and TRBJ1-1; no firm D call. CDR1 and CDR2 from the germline V gene are SGHRS and YFSETQ. V dropped 4 bases and J dropped 3 bases, with 13 bases sitting between them. The CDR3 loop spans 14 amino acids. The CDR3 DNA is TGCGCCAGCAGCGTGGGTAACCGAGACACTGAAGCTTTCTTT. It yields the protein CASSVGNRDTEAFF.

This clonotype has more than one count but fewer than ten. The CDR3 nucleotides read TGTGCCAGCAGCAACGAGGACAGGGTGGGGTATGGCTACACCTTC. Its translation: CASSNEDRVGYGYTF. This rearrangement joins TRBV5-5 to TRBJ1-2; 8 nucleotides agree with TRBD1. With V trimmed by 4 bases and J by 5 bases, 10 bases remained unmatched. The CDR3 runs 15 residues. Germline CDR1 SGHKS, CDR2 YYEKEE (reference sequence).

V gene TRBV18 combines with J gene TRBJ2-7; tentatively, D is TRBD1 or TRBD2 (5 bases each). Germline V gene lookup returns CDR1 KGHSH and CDR2 LQKENI. CDR3 length: 14 residues. Trimming left V 2 bases short and J 4 bases short, with 12 bases between. DNA for the CDR3: TGTGCCAGCTCACCAAGCCTGGGGGTGTACGAGCAGTACTTC. It codes for CASSPSLGVYEQYF. The whole variable domain, filled in from reference TRBV18 and TRBJ2-7, reads NAGVMQNPRHLVRRRGQEARLRCSPMKGHSHVYWYRQLPEEGLKFMVYLQKENIIDESGMPKERFSAEFPKEGPSILRIQQVVRGDSAAYFCASSPSLGVYEQYFGPGTRLTVT.

The table lists this clonotype with many counts. The rearrangement joins TRBV7-9 to TRBJ2-5; D gene uncertain. CDR1 is SEHNR, CDR2 FQNEAQ, per germline (reference sequence). The CDR3 covers 12 residues. Trimming took off 2 bases at V and 2 bases at J, with 3 bases between the two ends. The CDR3 sequence is CASSLRQETQYF. In nucleotides, the CDR3 is TGTGCCAGCAGCTTACGGCAAGAGACCCAGTACTTC.

The sample holds a few counts of this clonotype. The rearrangement uses TRBV28 and TRBJ2-7, with D perhaps TRBD1 (6 bases). CDR3 length: 14 residues. Germline CDR1 MDHEN, CDR2 SYDVKM. Trimming pared 6 bases from V and 2 bases from J, leaving 14 bases between. The CDR3 DNA sequence: TGTGCCAGCAGCACCAACAGGGTCCCCTACGAGCAGTACTTC. It encodes CASSTNRVPYEQYF.

Worth noting for this clonotype: A junction end diverges from the germline sequence, so it may reflect a read error. V gene TRBV6-4 combines with J gene TRBJ2-1; D might be TRBD1 (6 bases). Germline CDR1 reads MRHNA; CDR2 reads SNTAGT. The CDR3 is 14 residues long. This chain's CDR3 is CASATQGNYNEQFF. The DNA for the CDR3 is TGTGCCAGCGCCACACAGGGTAACTACAACGAGCAGTTCTTC.

J is TRBJ2-4 and V is TRBV20-1, with a tentative D call TRBD1 (5 bases). V gave up 0 bases and J gave up 0 bases, with 9 bases separating them. The CDR3 has 15 amino acids. Germline V lookup: CDR1 DFQATT, CDR2 SNEGSKA (reference sequence). CDR3 bases: TGCAGTGCTAGAGAAGGGGCCCTAGCCAAAAACATTCAGTACTTC. Translated, it gives CSAREGALAKNIQYF.

This clonotype was counted between two and nine times. The chain is built from TRBV7-2 and TRBJ1-2; no reliable D call. The germline V gene has CDR1 SGHTA and CDR2 FQGNSA. This CDR3 spans 14 amino acids. Trimming removed 5 bases from V and 0 bases from J, with 10 bases in between. The CDR3 sequence: CASSMTLSNYGYTF. DNA for the CDR3: TGTGCCAGCAGCATGACTTTATCTAACTATGGCTACACCTTC.

This clonotype was seen only a few times. This chain connects TRBV10-2 to TRBJ2-7, with 7 bases that match TRBD1. Germline V gene sequence: CDR1 WSHSY, CDR2 SAAADI. Trimming removed 5 bases from V and 6 bases from J; junction bases left unmatched: 13. The length of the CDR3 is 15 residues. CDR3 DNA sequence: TGCGCCAGCAGTACCCCCAGGGGGAAGGTTGGCGAGCAGTACTTC. This sequence encodes CASSTPRGKVGEQYF.

This chain links TRBV20-1 with TRBJ2-5, with 11 bases identical to TRBD2. The trim removed 1 base at V and 5 bases at J, leaving 15 bases unmatched. This CDR3 region has 18 residues. Germline V CDR1 and CDR2: DFQATT, SNEGSKA (reference sequence). The CDR3: CSARVLMVAGGPDETQYF. The CDR3 nucleotides are TGCAGTGCTAGAGTTTTAATGGTAGCGGGAGGGCCGGATGAGACCCAGTACTTC.

This clonotype has only a few counts. At one of its ends the junction is not consistent with the germline gene, which may arise from a read error. The V gene is TRBV15, the J gene TRBJ2-1; 10 bases fit TRBD2. The length of the CDR3 is 16 residues. Germline V gene lookup returns CDR1 LNHNV and CDR2 YYDKDF (reference sequence). The chain's CDR3 is CATGRDLAGVHNEQFF. CDR3 DNA: TGTGCCACCGGCAGAGATCTAGCGGGAGTCCACAATGAGCAGTTCTTC.

The chain carries TRBV7-2 and TRBJ2-3, with no clear D. CDR3 length equals 15 residues. V was pared by 9 bases and J by 3 bases, with 19 bases between. Germline CDR1 reads SGHTA; CDR2 reads FQGNSA. CDR3 DNA: TGTGCCAGTGCGAAAGGGTTGCAGCGTACAGATACGCAGTATTTT. Translating gives CASAKGLQRTDTQYF.

V gene TRBV6-2 or TRBV6-3 combines with J gene TRBJ1-2, with a possible D match to TRBD1 (5 bases). The CDR3 is 12 residues long. The germline V gene encodes CDR1 MNHEY and CDR2 SVGEGT. V lost 6 bases, J lost 2 bases, and 7 bases lay in between. CDR3 nucleotide sequence: TGTGCCAGCAGGGACAAAAACTATGGCTACACCTTC. This encodes CASRDKNYGYTF.

This clonotype has only a few counts. The chain is built from TRBV3-1 and TRBJ2-3; 12 bases are shared with TRBD2. Germline values: CDR1 LGHDT, CDR2 YNNKEL (reference sequence). This CDR3 comprises 16 residues. V lost 0 bases to trimming and J lost 3 bases; unmatched junction nucleotides: 1. The CDR3 region is CASSQDGTSGTDTQYF. Here the CDR3 DNA reads TGTGCCAGCAGCCAAGATGGGACTAGCGGGACAGATACGCAGTATTTT.

This clonotype was detected only a few times. The rearrangement joins TRBV7-2 to TRBJ2-3; 12 bases are shared with TRBD2. The junction had 3 bases not matched to a gene; V was cut back by 6 bases and J by 5 bases. This CDR3 comprises 14 residues. CDR1 and CDR2 (germline): SGHTA, FQGNSA. The CDR3: CASRPGLAGDTQYF. The CDR3 nucleotides read TGTGCCAGCAGGCCGGGACTAGCGGGAGATACGCAGTATTTT. Together with reference TRBV7-2 and TRBJ2-3, the CDR3 gives the full variable domain: GAGVSQSPSNKVTEKGKDVELRCDPISGHTALYWYRQSLGQGLEFLIYFQGNSAPDKSGLPSDRFSAERTGGSVSTLTIQRTQQEDSAVYLCASRPGLAGDTQYFGPGTRLTVL.

CDR3 region: CASSFGPEYGYTF. CDR3 DNA: TGTGCCAGCAGTTTTGGTCCGGAATATGGCTACACCTTC. V gene TRBV12-3 or TRBV12-4 combines with J gene TRBJ1-2; D not resolved. The V end lost 3 bases, the J end lost 5 bases, and 10 bases lay between the germline ends. This CDR3 is built from 13 residues.

This clonotype showed up just a few times. The chain joins TRBV9 to TRBJ2-5; D is perhaps TRBD2 (7 bases). The CDR3 covers 14 residues. The V gene's germline CDR1 is SGDLS and CDR2 YYNGEE. V gave up 1 base and J gave up 11 bases, with 18 bases separating them. CDR3 sequence (DNA): TGTGCCAGCAGCGTAAGGCCAGGGGAGGGAGAGCAGTACTTC. This sequence encodes CASSVRPGEGEQYF.